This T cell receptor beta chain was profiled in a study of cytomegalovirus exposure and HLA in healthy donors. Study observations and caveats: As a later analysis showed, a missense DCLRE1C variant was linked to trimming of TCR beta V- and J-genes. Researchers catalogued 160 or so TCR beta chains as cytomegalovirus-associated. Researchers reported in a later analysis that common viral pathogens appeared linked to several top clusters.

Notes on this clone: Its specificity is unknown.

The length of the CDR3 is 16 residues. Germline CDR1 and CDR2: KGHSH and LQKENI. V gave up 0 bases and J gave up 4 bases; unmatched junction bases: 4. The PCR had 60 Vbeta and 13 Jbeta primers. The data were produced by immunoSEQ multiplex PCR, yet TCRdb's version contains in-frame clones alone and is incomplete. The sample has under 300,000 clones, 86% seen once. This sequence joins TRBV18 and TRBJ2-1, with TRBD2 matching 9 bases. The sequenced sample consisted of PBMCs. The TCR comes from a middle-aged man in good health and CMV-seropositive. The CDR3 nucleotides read TGTGCCAGCTCACCACCACTCGCGGGAGGGTACAATGAGCAGTTCTTC. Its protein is CASSPPLAGGYNEQFF.